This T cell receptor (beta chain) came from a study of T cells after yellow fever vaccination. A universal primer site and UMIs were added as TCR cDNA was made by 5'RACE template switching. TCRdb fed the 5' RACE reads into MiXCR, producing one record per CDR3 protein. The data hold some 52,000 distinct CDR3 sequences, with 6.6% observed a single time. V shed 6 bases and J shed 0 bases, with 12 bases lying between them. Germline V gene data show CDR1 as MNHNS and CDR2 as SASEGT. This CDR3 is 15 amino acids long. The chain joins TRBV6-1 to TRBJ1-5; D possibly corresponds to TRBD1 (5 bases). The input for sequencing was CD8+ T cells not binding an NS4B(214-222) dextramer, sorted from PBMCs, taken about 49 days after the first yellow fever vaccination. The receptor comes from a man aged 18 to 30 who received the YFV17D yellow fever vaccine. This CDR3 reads CASRIRVFSNQPQHF. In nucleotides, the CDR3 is TGTGCCAGCAGGATCAGGGTATTTAGCAATCAGCCCCAGCATTTT.